This entry lists 19 T cell receptor beta chains sequenced from one sample in a study of T cells in Graves' hyperthyroidism and ophthalmopathy. What was amplified from RNA transcripts were TCR beta CDR3 regions. Researchers ran a first-round RT-PCR on the TCR CDR3 using the HTBI primer set. TCRdb reprocessed the multiplex PCR reads with MiXCR, giving one entry per CDR3 protein. The sample contains some 760,000 distinct CDR3 sequences, approximately 15% of which appear only once. Sequenced material: blood. The receptor set was obtained from a woman between 18 and 30 years old with Graves' hyperthyroidism.

This clonotype was counted at least ten times. CDR3 DNA: TGCGCCAGCAGAGGAACAGAGCCCATGAACACTGAAGCTTTCTTT. Protein sequence: CASRGTEPMNTEAFF. This chain connects TRBV5-1 to TRBJ1-1; D ambiguous. V was clipped by 5 bases and J by 0 bases, with 14 bases between them. The germline CDR1 and CDR2 sequences are SGHRS and YFSETQ. This CDR3 comprises 15 residues.

This clonotype occurred many times. This chain connects TRBV20-1 to TRBJ1-1; no clear D. Trimming stripped 1 base from V and 6 bases from J, with 12 bases between. CDR3 length: 13 amino acids. CDR1 DFQATT and CDR2 SNEGSKA come from the germline V gene (reference sequence). DNA for the CDR3: TGCAGTGCTAGAGTTTTAGTCTCGGCTGAAGCTTTCTTT. Translated: CSARVLVSAEAFF.

In its sample, this clonotype was seen many times. The chain is built from TRBV7-2 and TRBJ2-1; TRBD1 matches at 7 bases. Trimming cost V 5 bases and J 7 bases; bases outside gene matches: 11. Germline V gene lookup returns CDR1 SGHTA and CDR2 FQGNSA. The CDR3 runs to 15 residues. CDR3 sequence reads: CASSQLGQAQNEQFF. The CDR3 DNA is TGTGCCAGCAGCCAACTCGGACAGGCGCAAAATGAGCAGTTCTTC.

Only a few counts were recorded for this clonotype. The rearrangement links TRBV20-1 to TRBJ2-7; 7 bases agree with TRBD2. With 4 bases clipped from V and 4 bases from J, the junction kept 4 bases outside the gene matches. The length of the CDR3 is 12 residues. Germline CDR1 reads DFQATT; CDR2 reads SNEGSKA (reference sequence). In DNA form, the CDR3 reads TGCAGTGCTATTGGGGGGGATTACGAGCAGTACTTC. Its protein product is CSAIGGDYEQYF.

This clonotype was seen repeatedly, ten times or more. The rearrangement joins TRBV20-1 to TRBJ2-1, with 7 bases aligning to TRBD2. Per germline, CDR1 DFQATT and CDR2 SNEGSKA (reference sequence). J was trimmed by 5 bases and V by 1 base; bases with no gene match: 8. The CDR3 runs to 15 residues. The CDR3 protein is CSARVRLAANNEQFF. Written as DNA, the CDR3 is TGCAGTGCTAGAGTCCGGCTAGCGGCAAACAATGAGCAGTTCTTC.

The V and J genes are TRBV7-9 and TRBJ2-3, with D tentatively TRBD2 (6 bases). V shed 5 bases and J shed 3 bases, with 15 bases lying between them. The CDR3 is 15 residues long. Germline CDR1 is SEHNR and CDR2 is FQNEAQ (reference sequence). CDR3 DNA: TGTGCCAGCAGCGCGACGGGAGCCGTTACAGATACGCAGTATTTT. This codes for CASSATGAVTDTQYF. The complete variable domain, with remaining parts taken from reference TRBV7-9 and TRBJ2-3, reads DTGVSQNPRHKITKRGQNVTFRCDPISEHNRLYWYRQTLGQGPEFLTYFQNEAQLEKSRLLSDRFSAERPKGSFSTLEIQRTEQGDSAMYLCASSATGAVTDTQYFGPGTRLTVL.

The V gene is TRBV28, the J gene TRBJ2-6; D is ambiguous. From germline, CDR1 is MDHEN and CDR2 SYDVKM. The CDR3 spans 16 residues. Trimming cost V 5 bases and J 0 bases, with 11 bases left between them. DNA for the CDR3: TGTGCCAGCAGTGTACAGTCTCACTCTGGGGCCAACGTCCTGACTTTC. Translated, it gives CASSVQSHSGANVLTF.

This clonotype was seen repeatedly, ten times or more. The chain has TRBV12-3 or TRBV12-4 and TRBJ1-1; TRBD1 is a possible D gene (5 bases). Trimming stripped 3 bases from V and 1 base from J, with 18 bases between. The CDR3 spans 17 residues. The CDR3 here is CASSFRIDRGRNTEAFF. CDR3 bases: TGTGCCAGCAGTTTTCGTATTGACAGAGGGAGGAACACTGAAGCTTTCTTT.

This clonotype was recorded many times. The V gene is TRBV11-2, the J gene TRBJ2-3; D unresolved. V lost 5 bases to trimming and J lost 4 bases, with 10 bases between them. Germline CDR1 and CDR2: SGHAT and FQNNGV. The CDR3 is 13 amino acids. Here the CDR3 reads CASSPAVPDTQYF. The CDR3 DNA reads as TGTGCCAGCAGCCCCGCCGTGCCAGATACGCAGTATTTT.

This clonotype has only a few counts. The rearrangement uses TRBV7-9 and TRBJ2-5; tentative D call: TRBD2 (5 bases). The V gene's germline CDR1 is SEHNR and CDR2 FQNEAQ (reference sequence). The CDR3 sequence is 14 residues long. Trimming pared 8 bases from V and 5 bases from J, leaving 18 bases between. The chain's CDR3 is CASSLPRERETQYF. DNA for the CDR3: TGTGCCAGCTCCCTACCCCGGGAACGGGAGACCCAGTACTTC.

This clonotype was observed a handful of times. A junction end diverges from the germline sequence, so it may reflect a read error. This chain connects TRBV20-1 to TRBJ2-7; D is uncertain. The germline V gene has CDR1 DFQATT and CDR2 SNEGSKA (reference sequence). The CDR3 loop spans 12 amino acids. The CDR3 reads CSAPYSSYGQYF. CDR3 nucleotides: TGCAGTGCGCCCTACAGTTCCTACGGGCAGTACTTC.

This clonotype was observed a handful of times. This chain uses TRBV6-5 with TRBJ2-7, with a weak D call TRBD2 (8 bases). CDR1 is MNHEY, CDR2 SVGAGI, per germline. CDR3 size: 21 residues. Trimming removed 2 bases from V and 4 bases from J, with 33 bases in between. CDR3 residues: CASSYTPPGQLTGTRSYEQYF. Here the CDR3 DNA reads TGTGCCAGCAGTTACACCCCCCCGGGACAGTTAACCGGGACTAGGTCATACGAGCAGTACTTC.

This clonotype was detected only a few times. The chain recombines TRBV28 with TRBJ1-3, with D unclear. This CDR3 contains 15 residues. Trimming shortened V by 2 bases and J by 4 bases, and 12 bases separated the two germline ends. Germline V gene lookup returns CDR1 MDHEN and CDR2 SYDVKM. CDR3 nucleotides: TGTGCCAGCAGTTTAAGGGAGAATTCGGGAAACACCATATATTTT. It encodes CASSLRENSGNTIYF.

There are many counts of this clonotype. The chain joins TRBV2 to TRBJ1-5; weak D call: TRBD1 (5 bases). Germline values: CDR1 SNHLY, CDR2 FYNNEI. This CDR3 comprises 14 residues. Trimming took 4 bases from V and 2 from J, leaving 9 bases between them. The CDR3 loop is CASSGPGRNQPQHF. CDR3 sequence (DNA): TGTGCCAGCAGTGGACCAGGGCGCAATCAGCCCCAGCATTTT.

This clonotype was observed many times. This chain joins TRBV13 and TRBJ1-1, with 7 nucleotides matching TRBD1. The germline V gene has CDR1 PRHDT and CDR2 FYEKMQ (reference sequence). The V gene end was trimmed by 5 bases and the J gene end by 2 bases; junction bases not matched to a gene: 5. This CDR3 has 14 residues. The DNA of the CDR3 is TGTGCCAGCAGCAGATGGACAGGCAACACTGAAGCTTTCTTT. Amino acids: CASSRWTGNTEAFF.

This sequence joins TRBV7-9 and TRBJ2-7; D could derive from TRBD1 or TRBD2 (5 bases each). Between the trimmed V and J ends, which lost 1 base and 5 bases, there was a span of 6 bases. The length of the CDR3 is 12 residues. Germline CDR1 reads SEHNR; CDR2 reads FQNEAQ (reference sequence). In DNA, the CDR3 is TGTGCCAGCAGCTTAGTGGGACACGAGCAGTACTTC. Translation: CASSLVGHEQYF.

V usage is TRBV2 and J usage is TRBJ1-2; 12 nucleotides align to TRBD1. The CDR3 length is 14 residues. Germline-derived CDR1 and CDR2 are SNHLY and FYNNEI. Unmatched junction bases numbered 10, after V lost 7 bases and J lost 10 bases. Here the CDR3 DNA reads TGTGCCAGCATATTAGGGGGGACAGGGGGCGCCTACACCTTC. Its translation: CASILGGTGGAYTF.

This clonotype was counted many times. V is TRBV12-3 or TRBV12-4 and J is TRBJ2-7; TRBD2 is a possible D gene (6 bases). The CDR3 spans 13 residues. Trimming stripped 10 bases from V and 5 bases from J, with 18 bases between. The DNA for the CDR3 is TGTGCCACTGGTAGCGGAGGGAGGAACGAGCAGTACTTC. It codes for CATGSGGRNEQYF.

The chain couples TRBV7-9 to TRBJ2-6, with TRBD1 matching over 7 bases. This CDR3 is built from 15 residues. With V trimmed by 5 bases and J by 2 bases, 3 bases remained unmatched. The germline CDR1 and CDR2 sequences are SEHNR and FQNEAQ (reference sequence). The CDR3 DNA follows: TGTGCCAGCAGCCCGCAGGGGGCTGGGGCCAACGTCCTGACTTTC. This codes for CASSPQGAGANVLTF.